This T cell receptor beta chain is from a study of blood T cells in healthy people across ages (dated by TCRdb to 2014 to 2015). Background on the whole study: In model experiments, template switching captured about one uniquely barcoded TCR beta cDNA molecule for every two T cells. The donors were split into four age groups: young (average about 16 years), middle-aged (more than 35), aged (approximately 60) and long-lived (approximately 80). Two additional independent replicas of 1 million unique cDNA reads from the same blood draw were analyzed for two donors (one aged 18 to 30 and one aged 80 or older). To track age-related changes in TCR beta repertoire diversity, the study relied on deep sequencing normalized with unique cDNA molecular identifiers. To avoid experimental bias, donors of different ages were randomly spread across the sequencing lanes.

The donors were around 39 Caucasian individuals from Russia, aged 6 to 90 years, who were systemically healthy. Each donor gave 8 to 10 milliliters of peripheral blood, drawn into EDTA-treated Vacutainer tubes. Ficoll-Paque density-gradient centrifugation was used to isolate PBMCs, with at least 6 million obtained per sample. Trizol reagent was used to extract total RNA from the PBMCs, yielding at least 5 micrograms per sample. Naive CD45RAhigh/CD27high T cell percentages were measured by flow cytometry on a PBMC aliquot from every donor. This clonotype was counted at least ten times. Its antigen is currently not known. Base qualities are not provided; no much larger clone lies one nucleotide away. The full study reports these points: Bulk unsorted PBMC profiling prevented conclusive comparison of naive and antigen-experienced compartments. The percentage of naive T cells measured by flow cytometry correlated strongly with observed TCR beta diversity. The CMV infection status of donors was not known, potentially confounding age-related changes in expanded clonotypes. Estimates of total diversity based on one million sequenced T cells were regarded as lower bounds and as underestimates. As age increased, observed TCR beta diversity per million T cells dropped in a roughly linear way, and a significant reduction was already evident by age 40. Compared with the aged group, the long-lived group had more naive CD4+ T cells, fewer expanded clones and increased TCR diversity, suggesting age selection.

The library was generated by 5' RACE. Sequencing relied on an Illumina HiSeq 2500. A second roughly 7 to 11 cycle PCR used a sample-barcoded 5' primer and a J-beta primer mix. Each TCR beta cDNA molecule received a unique molecular identifier from a template-switch 5' adaptor carrying 12 random nucleotides. At least 2.5 million CDR3-containing paired-end reads were obtained from each sample. All of the RNA was converted into first-strand cDNA using the Mint cDNA synthesis kit, with a TRBC-specific oligonucleotide serving as the primer. All cDNA was treated with uracil-DNA glycosylase and then went through a first 18-cycle PCR with the universal primers M1SS and BC2_uni_R. The published analysis was carried out like this. For normalization, 1 million high-quality reads, each with a distinct molecular identifier, were randomly selected from each sample. Reads with shared molecular identifiers were discarded instead of being binned into consensus sequences. CDR3 identification, clonotype clustering and error correction used MiTCR with a Q25 quality threshold and the strictest error-elimination algorithm. A nonparametric unseen species model with Euler transformation was used to estimate lower-bound total TCR beta diversity. TCRdb itself trimmed the public reads at Q25 with fastp, ran MiXCR and retained productive beta chains. Entries that share a CDR3 protein sequence are merged under the most common genes and DNA. For this entry, the V and J calls and clone size follow TCRdb and not the study's own pipeline. Here the sample has 600,000 or so distinct CDR3 sequences; around a fifth occur a single time. The ten largest clonotypes hold roughly 3.4% of the sample.

The receptor was isolated from a man aged 65 to 79 in good health. Sequencing was performed on blood.

The base sequence is TGCGCCAGCAGCCAAGATCTTGACTTCCTGGGGGAATACGAGCAGTACTTC. Its protein reads: CASSQDLDFLGEYEQYF. The rearranged chain carries TRBV4-1 and TRBJ2-7, with the D segment possibly TRBD1 or TRBD2, each aligning over 5 bases. The trim is 0 bases for V and 4 bases for J, with a gap of 19 bases between the germline ends. Via the germline V gene, CDR1 is MGHRA and CDR2 YSYEKL. CDR3 length: 17 amino acids, cysteine to phenylalanine. The kept DNA is CDR3 alone, 51 bases in frame from the first base.